The TCR beta chain described here comes from a study of CXCR3-negative and CXCR3-positive naive CD8 T cells. The study's findings and limits: TCR strength was inferred from TRB CDR3 properties, while surface CD5 was comparable between naive subsets. Naive CXCR3-positive and CXCR3-negative cells shared TRBV-TRBJ usage; memory cells diverged.

As to this clonotype: Its target is not known.

UMI-labeled 5' RACE TRB cDNA libraries were prepared from the cells. TCRdb reanalyzed the 5' RACE reads and collapses them to one entry per CDR3 protein, without DNA. This sample's table reports about 41,000 distinct CDR3 sequences. The V gene's germline CDR1 is SQVTM and CDR2 ANQGSEA. The CDR3 extends over 11 amino acids. Cells classed as naive CD8+ T cells were CD45RO-CCR7+CD27+CD95-. The TCR sequence derives from a human donor in good health. Some clones in this sample may be carry-over from other donors' samples. The sample comprised naive CXCR3- CD8+ T cells from blood. Subset in this sample: CD45RO-CCR7+CD27+CD95- naive CD8+ T cells lacking CXCR3 (TNR3-). This chain joins TRBV29-1 and TRBJ2-1; TCRdb designates TRBD1, a call that cannot be tested without DNA. CDR3 protein: CSLRTGGEQFF.